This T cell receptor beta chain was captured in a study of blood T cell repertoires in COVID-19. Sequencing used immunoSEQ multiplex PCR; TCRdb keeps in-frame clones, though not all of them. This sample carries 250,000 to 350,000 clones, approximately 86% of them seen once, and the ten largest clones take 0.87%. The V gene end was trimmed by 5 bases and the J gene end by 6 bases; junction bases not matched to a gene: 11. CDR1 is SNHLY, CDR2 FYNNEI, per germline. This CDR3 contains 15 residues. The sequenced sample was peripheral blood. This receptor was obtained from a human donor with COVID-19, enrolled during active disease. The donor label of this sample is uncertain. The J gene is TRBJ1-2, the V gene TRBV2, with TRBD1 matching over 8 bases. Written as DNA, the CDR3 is TGTGCCAGCAGTCCTATGACAGGGGTAACGGATGGCTACACCTTC. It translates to CASSPMTGVTDGYTF. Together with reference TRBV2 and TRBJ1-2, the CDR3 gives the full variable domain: EPEVTQTPSHQVTQMGQEVILRCVPISNHLYFYWYRQILGQKVEFLVSFYNNEISEKSEIFDDQFSVERPDGSNFTLKIRSTKLEDSAMYFCASSPMTGVTDGYTFGSGTRLTVV.